This T cell receptor beta chain was recorded in a study of cytomegalovirus exposure and HLA in healthy donors. Study at large: Early released data had approximately 86 million unique TCRs, all coming from HLA-typed donors. Findings of the study overall: Accounts indicate the classifier identified cytomegalovirus status with strong specificity and sensitivity. Most of the TCR beta V segments (in an earlier analysis) were productive either about 87% or about 30% of the time.

PCR used 60 Vbeta primers and 13 Jbeta primers. Repertoires were generated with immunoSEQ multiplex PCR, while TCRdb's copy carries only in-frame clones and drops some. The table shows roughly 200,000 clones, with almost 85% occurring only once. On this clone: Its antigen remains unidentified.

Everyone who donated was a healthy bone marrow donor. This clonotype was obtained from a woman between 45 and 60 years old in good health and CMV-seronegative. The sample consisted of PBMCs.

The CDR3 sequence: CASFQGVNTEAFF. The CDR3 region has the DNA TGTGCCAGCTTCCAGGGCGTGAACACTGAAGCTTTCTTT. The chain has TRBV18 and TRBJ1-1; maybe TRBD1 (5 bases). CDR1 and CDR2 from the germline V gene are KGHSH and LQKENI. Trimming removed 7 bases from V and 0 bases from J, with 9 bases in between. CDR3 length equals 13 residues. The full variable domain, rest sourced from reference TRBV18 and TRBJ1-1, is NAGVMQNPRHLVRRRGQEARLRCSPMKGHSHVYWYRQLPEEGLKFMVYLQKENIIDESGMPKERFSAEFPKEGPSILRIQQVVRGDSAAYFCASFQGVNTEAFFGQGTRLTVV.